The rows below give T cell receptor beta chains drawn from one sample of a study of cytomegalovirus exposure and HLA in healthy donors. Sequenced by immunoSEQ multiplex PCR; TCRdb stores in-frame clones only, minus some. Seen here are 150,000 to 200,000 clones, around 75% observed once, and the top ten hold about 2%. Sequencing was carried out using PBMCs. The source of these receptors is a woman younger than 45 in good health and CMV-seronegative. The CDR3 runs from the conserved cysteine through the conserved F or W. A D gene is named only where the DNA matches it firmly. Rows may omit the clone size; those that give it use once, few, many or a size class.

v_call	d_call	j_call	clone_size	cdr3_aa	cdr3_nt
TRBV20-1	-	TRBJ1-1	few	CSASRNTEAFF	TGCAGTGCTAGTCGGAACACTGAAGCTTTCTTT
TRBV7-8	-	TRBJ2-4	-	CASSLASGIVIQYF	TGTGCCAGCAGCTTAGCGTCAGGGATTGTCATTCAGTACTTC
TRBV19	TRBD1	TRBJ2-1	-	CAIQDRGGVNEQFF	TGTGCCATTCAGGACAGGGGAGGAGTCAATGAGCAGTTCTTC
TRBV7-8	-	TRBJ2-5	-	CASSLGGSHGGETQYF	TGTGCCAGCAGCTTAGGCGGCTCCCACGGAGGGGAGACCCAGTACTTC
TRBV7-3	-	TRBJ2-1	-	CASSLGSGTYNEQFF	TGTGCCAGCAGCTTAGGTAGCGGAACCTACAATGAGCAGTTCTTC
TRBV7-9	-	TRBJ2-7	-	CASSLFGGPYEQYF	TGTGCCAGCAGCTTATTTGGGGGCCCCTACGAGCAGTACTTC
TRBV7-2	-	TRBJ2-7	-	CASSFSGPGSYEQYF	TGTGCCAGCAGCTTTAGCGGCCCTGGCTCCTACGAGCAGTACTTC
TRBV5-1	TRBD2	TRBJ2-2	-	CASSSTPSGANTGELFF	TGCGCCAGCAGCTCCACCCCTAGCGGGGCAAACACCGGGGAGCTGTTTTTT
TRBV18	TRBD1	TRBJ1-5	-	CASSEGQGSNQPQHF	TGTGCCAGCTCGGAGGGACAGGGGAGCAATCAGCCCCAGCATTTT
TRBV4-2	TRBD1	TRBJ2-2	-	CASSQEGRGYTGELFF	TGTGCCAGCAGCCAAGAGGGCAGGGGGTACACCGGGGAGCTGTTTTTT
TRBV30	-	TRBJ2-7	-	CAWSGLGAQYF	TGTGCCTGGAGTGGTCTGGGAGCGCAGTACTTC
TRBV27	TRBD1	TRBJ1-2	few	CASSPRWTGIVHHGYTF	TGTGCCAGCAGCCCCCGTTGGACAGGGATAGTTCATCATGGCTACACCTTC
TRBV10-3	TRBD2	TRBJ2-7	-	CAISESLSGSLSYEQYF	TGTGCCATCAGTGAGTCTCTTAGCGGGAGCCTCTCCTACGAGCAGTACTTC
TRBV10-1	-	TRBJ2-1	once	CASSEFLSSYNEQFF	TGCGCCAGCAGTGAGTTCCTAAGCTCCTACAATGAGCAGTTCTTC
TRBV4-2	TRBD2	TRBJ2-7	-	CASSQGSSGGSSYEQYF	TGTGCCAGCAGCCAAGGGAGTAGCGGGGGGTCCTCCTACGAGCAGTACTTC
TRBV4-3	-	TRBJ2-7	-	CASSLERGSEQYF	TGCGCCAGCAGCCTAGAGAGGGGGAGCGAGCAGTACTTC
TRBV4-1	-	TRBJ1-2	-	CASSLGLKGGYTF	TGCGCCAGCAGCCTGGGACTTAAGGGGGGCTACACCTTC
TRBV5-4	-	TRBJ2-1	-	CASSVSRDNEQFF	TGTGCCAGCAGCGTATCTCGTGACAATGAGCAGTTCTTC
TRBV11-3	-	TRBJ2-3	-	CASSLGQNTDTQYF	TGTGCCAGCAGCTTGGGCCAGAACACAGATACGCAGTATTTT
TRBV19	TRBD1	TRBJ1-5	-	CASSIVGGQGNQPQHF	TGTGCCAGTAGTATAGTCGGGGGACAGGGCAATCAGCCCCAGCATTTT
TRBV7-2	TRBD2	TRBJ2-7	-	CASSLVASGVSLEQYF	TGTGCCAGCAGCTTAGTGGCTAGCGGAGTCTCTCTGGAGCAGTACTTC
TRBV9	-	TRBJ2-5	-	CASSGGQQETQYF	TGTGCCAGCAGCGGGGGACAACAAGAGACCCAGTACTTC
TRBV6-1	-	TRBJ2-6	-	CASSELGTNPSGANVLTF	TGTGCCAGCAGTGAATTGGGGACAAATCCCTCCGGGGCCAACGTCCTGACTTTC
TRBV29-1	TRBD2	TRBJ2-7	-	CSVPGQTTVAGDYEQYF	TGCAGCGTTCCGGGACAAACAACTGTAGCGGGGGACTACGAGCAGTACTTC
TRBV18	TRBD1	TRBJ1-1	-	CASSLGTGGRDTEAFF	TGTGCCAGCTCACTTGGGACAGGGGGAAGGGACACTGAAGCTTTCTTT
TRBV11-2	-	TRBJ1-4	-	CASSLGTGRREKLFF	TGTGCCAGCAGCTTAGGGACCGGGAGGAGGGAAAAACTGTTTTTT
TRBV19	TRBD1	TRBJ1-5	-	CASSIVAPGTGGSRSNQPQHF	TGTGCCAGTAGTATAGTAGCCCCCGGGACAGGGGGCTCACGAAGCAATCAGCCCCAGCATTTT
TRBV5-6	-	TRBJ2-7	once	CASSLYSPYEQYF	TGTGCCAGCAGCTTGTACAGCCCCTACGAGCAGTACTTC
TRBV18	-	TRBJ1-1	-	CASSDGLNTEAFF	TGTGCCAGCAGTGACGGGTTGAACACTGAAGCTTTCTTT
TRBV29-1	TRBD2	TRBJ2-5	-	CSVPLAAQETQYF	TGCAGCGTCCCACTAGCGGCCCAAGAGACCCAGTACTTC
TRBV10-2	TRBD1	TRBJ1-2	-	CASSDRGRKGGYTF	TGCGCCAGCAGCGACAGGGGGCGAAAAGGGGGCTACACCTTC
TRBV5-6	-	TRBJ2-7	-	CASSLDSFEQYF	TGTGCCAGCAGCTTGGACAGCTTCGAGCAGTACTTC
TRBV2	-	TRBJ2-5	-	CASGRPKQGETQYF	TGTGCCAGCGGTCGCCCAAAACAGGGTGAGACCCAGTACTTC
TRBV25-1	TRBD2	TRBJ2-7	-	CASSESRGAGDSYEQYF	TGTGCCAGCAGTGAATCTAGAGGAGCGGGAGATTCTTACGAGCAGTACTTC
TRBV7-8	TRBD1	TRBJ1-1	once	CASRLLPGQGARDDTEAFF	TGTGCCAGCAGGCTACTACCGGGACAGGGGGCGCGAGATGACACTGAAGCTTTCTTT
TRBV5-1	-	TRBJ2-1	-	CASSLGGGIVDNEQFF	TGCGCCAGCAGCTTGGGTGGGGGGATCGTAGACAATGAGCAGTTCTTC
TRBV5-1	TRBD1	TRBJ1-2	-	CASSLGDSLQGYTF	TGCGCCAGCAGCTTGGGGGACAGCTTACAGGGCTACACCTTC
TRBV6-5	-	TRBJ1-1	-	CASRRTEDFTEAFF	TGTGCCAGCAGACGGACAGAAGACTTCACTGAAGCTTTCTTT
TRBV19	TRBD1	TRBJ1-3	few	CASSSRTGGFTGNTIYF	TGTGCCAGTAGTTCCCGGACAGGGGGCTTTACTGGAAACACCATATATTTT
TRBV2	TRBD2	TRBJ2-5	once	CASSIRGLAVEETQYF	TGTGCCAGCAGTATTAGGGGACTAGCGGTAGAAGAGACCCAGTACTTC
TRBV4-1	TRBD1	TRBJ1-4	few	CASSRTGTGRMANEKLFF	TGCGCCAGCAGCCGCACCGGGACAGGGCGGATGGCTAATGAAAAACTGTTTTTT
TRBV23-1	-	TRBJ2-1	-	CASSYSRGGGNLGMNEQFF	TGCGCCAGCAGTTATTCAAGGGGAGGGGGGAATTTGGGGATGAATGAGCAGTTCTTC
TRBV19	TRBD1	TRBJ1-5	-	CASSILDRQVNQPQHF	TGTGCCAGTAGTATCTTGGACAGGCAAGTAAATCAGCCCCAGCATTTT
TRBV6-5	-	TRBJ2-1	-	CASRDGLYNEQFF	TGTGCCAGCAGAGACGGACTGTACAATGAGCAGTTCTTC
TRBV18	TRBD2	TRBJ2-7	-	CASSPGGNSYEQYF	TGTGCCAGCTCACCGGGGGGGAACTCCTACGAGCAGTACTTC
TRBV5-1	TRBD2	TRBJ2-3	-	CASSLAGASTDTQYF	TGCGCCAGCAGCTTAGCGGGGGCCAGCACAGATACGCAGTATTTT
TRBV7-3	-	TRBJ1-2	-	CASSNGGHYGYTF	TGTGCCAGCAGCAATGGAGGGCACTATGGCTACACCTTC
TRBV4-2	-	TRBJ2-7	-	CASSQSLLLGLYEQYF	TGTGCCAGCAGCCAAAGCCTCTTGTTGGGACTCTACGAGCAGTACTTC
TRBV27	-	TRBJ1-1	-	CASSVQTGTEAFF	TGTGCCAGCAGTGTCCAAACCGGGACTGAAGCTTTCTTT